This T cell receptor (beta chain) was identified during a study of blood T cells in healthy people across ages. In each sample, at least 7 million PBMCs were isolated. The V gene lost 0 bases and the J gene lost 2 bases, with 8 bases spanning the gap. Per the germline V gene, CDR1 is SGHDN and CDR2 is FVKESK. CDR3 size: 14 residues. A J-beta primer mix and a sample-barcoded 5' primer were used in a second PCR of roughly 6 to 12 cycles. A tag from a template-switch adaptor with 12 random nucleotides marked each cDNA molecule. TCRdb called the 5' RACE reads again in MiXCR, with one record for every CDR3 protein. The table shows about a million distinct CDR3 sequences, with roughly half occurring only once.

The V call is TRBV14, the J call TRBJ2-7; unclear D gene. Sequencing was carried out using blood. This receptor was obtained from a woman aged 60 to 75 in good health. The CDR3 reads CASSQDIGAYEQYF. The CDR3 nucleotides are TGTGCCAGCAGCCAAGATATTGGGGCCTACGAGCAGTACTTC.